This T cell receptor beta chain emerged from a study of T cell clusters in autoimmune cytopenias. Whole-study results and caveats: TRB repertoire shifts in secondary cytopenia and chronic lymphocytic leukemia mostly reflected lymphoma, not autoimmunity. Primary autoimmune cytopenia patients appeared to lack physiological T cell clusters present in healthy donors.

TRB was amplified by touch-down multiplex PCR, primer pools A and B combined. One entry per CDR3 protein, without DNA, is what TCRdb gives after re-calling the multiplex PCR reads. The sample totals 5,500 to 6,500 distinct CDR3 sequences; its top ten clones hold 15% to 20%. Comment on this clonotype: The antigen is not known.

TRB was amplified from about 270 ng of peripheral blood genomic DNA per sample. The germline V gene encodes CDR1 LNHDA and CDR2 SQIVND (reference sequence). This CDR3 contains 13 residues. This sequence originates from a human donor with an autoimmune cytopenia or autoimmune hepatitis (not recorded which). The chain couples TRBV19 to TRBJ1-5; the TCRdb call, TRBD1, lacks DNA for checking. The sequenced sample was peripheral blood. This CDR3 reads CASSIGAGQPQHF.